The table lists the clone carrying this T cell receptor (beta chain) with many counts. RNA transcripts gave rise to amplified TCR beta CDR3 regions. Carried out on the TCR CDR3, a first-round RT-PCR used the HTBI primer set. TCRdb analysed the multiplex PCR reads with MiXCR anew, one entry per CDR3 protein. The table includes a few hundred thousand distinct CDR3 sequences, less than 20% detected once. These data belong to a study of T cells in Graves' hyperthyroidism and ophthalmopathy. The specimen was blood. The TCR was taken from a woman in her twenties or thirties with Graves' hyperthyroidism.

Here the CDR3 DNA reads TGCGCCAGCAGCCAAGTTCGGGGTTTTGAGCAGTTCTTC. This translates into CASSQVRGFEQFF. The chain employs TRBV4-3 and TRBJ2-1; maybe TRBD2 (5 bases). V was shortened by 1 base and J by 9 bases, with 10 bases between the two germline ends. Germline values: CDR1 LGHNA, CDR2 YSLEER. There are 13 residues in the CDR3.